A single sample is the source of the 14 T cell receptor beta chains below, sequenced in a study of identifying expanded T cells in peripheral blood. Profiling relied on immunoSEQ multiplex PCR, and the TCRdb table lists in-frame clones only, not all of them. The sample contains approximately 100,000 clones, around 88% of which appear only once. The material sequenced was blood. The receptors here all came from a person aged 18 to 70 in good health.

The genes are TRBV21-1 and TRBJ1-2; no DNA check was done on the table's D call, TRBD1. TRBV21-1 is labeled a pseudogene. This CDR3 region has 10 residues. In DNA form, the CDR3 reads TGTGCCAGCAGCGCACAGTGTCGTCGTTTC. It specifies CASSAQCRRF.

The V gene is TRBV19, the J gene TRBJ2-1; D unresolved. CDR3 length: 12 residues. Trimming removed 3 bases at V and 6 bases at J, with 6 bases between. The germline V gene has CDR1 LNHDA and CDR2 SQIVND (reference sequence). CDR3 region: CASSISANEQFF. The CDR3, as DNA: TGTGCCAGTAGTATCAGTGCCAATGAGCAGTTCTTC.

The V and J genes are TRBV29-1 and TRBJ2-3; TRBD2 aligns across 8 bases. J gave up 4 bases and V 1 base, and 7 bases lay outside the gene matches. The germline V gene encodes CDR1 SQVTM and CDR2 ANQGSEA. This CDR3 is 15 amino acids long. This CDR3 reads CSVEARSGGADTQYF. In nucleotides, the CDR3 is TGCAGCGTTGAAGCTCGGAGCGGGGGCGCAGATACGCAGTATTTT.

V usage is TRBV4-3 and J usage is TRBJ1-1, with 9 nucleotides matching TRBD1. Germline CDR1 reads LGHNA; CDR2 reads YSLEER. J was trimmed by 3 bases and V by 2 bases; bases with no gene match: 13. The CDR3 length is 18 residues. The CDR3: CASSQRSWDRDRDTEAFF. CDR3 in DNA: TGCGCCAGCAGCCAAAGGAGCTGGGACAGGGATAGGGACACTGAAGCTTTCTTT.

The DNA for the CDR3 is TGTGCCAGCAGCCTCATGGACAGGGACGAGCAGTACTTC. Translation gives CASSLMDRDEQYF. The V call is TRBV7-9, the J call TRBJ2-7; 8 bases fit TRBD1. Germline loops: CDR1 SEHNR, CDR2 FQNEAQ (reference sequence). The CDR3 spans 13 residues. V lost 5 bases and J lost 5; bases outside the gene matches: 5.

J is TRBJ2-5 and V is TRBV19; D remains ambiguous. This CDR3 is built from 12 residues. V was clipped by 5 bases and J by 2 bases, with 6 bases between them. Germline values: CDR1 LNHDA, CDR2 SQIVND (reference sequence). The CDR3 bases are TGTGCCAGTAGTGCCTATCAAGAGACCCAGTACTTC. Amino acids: CASSAYQETQYF. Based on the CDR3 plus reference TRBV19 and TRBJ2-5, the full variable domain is DGGITQSPKYLFRKEGQNVTLSCEQNLNHDAMYWYRQDPGQGLRLIYYSQIVNDFQKGDIAEGYSVSREKKESFPLTVTSAQKNPTAFYLCASSAYQETQYFGPGTRLLVL.

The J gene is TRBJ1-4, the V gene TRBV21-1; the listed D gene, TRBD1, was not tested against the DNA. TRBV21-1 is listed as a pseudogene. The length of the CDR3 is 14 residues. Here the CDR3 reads CASSKRDRGPGLFF. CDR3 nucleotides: TGTGCCAGCAGCAAAAGGGACAGGGGGCCGGGATTGTTTTTT.

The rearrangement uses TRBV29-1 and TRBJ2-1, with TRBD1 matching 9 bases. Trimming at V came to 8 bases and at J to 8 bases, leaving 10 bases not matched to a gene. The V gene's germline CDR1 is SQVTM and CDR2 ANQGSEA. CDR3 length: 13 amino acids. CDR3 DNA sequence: TGCAGCTCGACAGGGGGTTTTTTCGATGAGCAGTTCTTC. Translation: CSSTGGFFDEQFF.

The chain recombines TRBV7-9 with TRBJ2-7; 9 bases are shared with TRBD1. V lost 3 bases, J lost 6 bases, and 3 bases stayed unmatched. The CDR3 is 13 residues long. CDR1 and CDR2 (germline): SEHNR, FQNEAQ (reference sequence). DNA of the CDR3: TGTGCCAGCAGCTTCGGGACAGGGTTCGAGCAGTACTTC. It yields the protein CASSFGTGFEQYF. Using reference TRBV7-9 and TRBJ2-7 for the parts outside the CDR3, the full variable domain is DTGVSQNPRHKITKRGQNVTFRCDPISEHNRLYWYRQTLGQGPEFLTYFQNEAQLEKSRLLSDRFSAERPKGSFSTLEIQRTEQGDSAMYLCASSFGTGFEQYFGPGTRLTVT.

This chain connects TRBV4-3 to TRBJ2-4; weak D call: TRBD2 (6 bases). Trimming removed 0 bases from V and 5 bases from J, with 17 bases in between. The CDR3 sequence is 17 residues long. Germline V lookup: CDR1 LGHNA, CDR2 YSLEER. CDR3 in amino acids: CASSQDWAGTSQNIQYF. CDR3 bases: TGCGCCAGCAGCCAAGATTGGGCGGGGACGTCGCAAAACATTCAGTACTTC.

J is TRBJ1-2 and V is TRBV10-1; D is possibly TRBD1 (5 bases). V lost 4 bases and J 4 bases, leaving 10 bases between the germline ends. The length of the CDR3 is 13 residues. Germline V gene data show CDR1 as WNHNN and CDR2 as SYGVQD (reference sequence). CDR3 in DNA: TGCGCCAGCAGTGTGAGGGGAAGCTATGGCTACACCTTC. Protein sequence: CASSVRGSYGYTF.

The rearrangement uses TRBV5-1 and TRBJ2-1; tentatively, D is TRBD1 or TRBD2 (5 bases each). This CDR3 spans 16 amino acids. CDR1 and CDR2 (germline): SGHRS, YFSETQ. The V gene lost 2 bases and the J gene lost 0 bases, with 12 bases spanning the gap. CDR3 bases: TGCGCCAGCAGCTTAGAGGGGACGAGCTCCTACAATGAGCAGTTCTTC. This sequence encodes CASSLEGTSSYNEQFF.

The CDR3 is CASSYMLTGNEQFF. The DNA for the CDR3 is TGTGCCAGCAGTTACATGCTTACCGGCAATGAGCAGTTCTTC. The chain employs TRBV6-6 and TRBJ2-1; D is uncertain. This CDR3 is 14 amino acids long. Germline values: CDR1 MNHNY, CDR2 SVGAGI (reference sequence). Deletions cut 2 bases from V and 6 bases from J, with 11 bases between.

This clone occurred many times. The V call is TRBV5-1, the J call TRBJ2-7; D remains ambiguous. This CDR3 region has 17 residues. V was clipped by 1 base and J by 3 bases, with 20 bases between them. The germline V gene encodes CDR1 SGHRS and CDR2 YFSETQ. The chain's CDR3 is CASSLQPPGSPNYEQYF. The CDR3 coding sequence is TGCGCCAGCAGCTTGCAGCCCCCCGGAAGCCCGAACTACGAGCAGTACTTC.